This T cell receptor beta chain was sequenced for a study of shared clonotypes between healthy human individuals. Study details: Sampling drew on donors who were a couple of women and a few men aged 18 to 49. Study results and limitations: The low donor count limited represented genetic and exposure-history diversity.

Both subsets, CD45RA+ naive and CD45RA-negative memory, were split from the CD4+ cells. With 0 bases clipped from V and 9 bases from J, the junction kept 11 bases outside the gene matches. The germline V gene has CDR1 MRHNA and CDR2 SNTAGT. The CDR3 length is 16 residues. In its sample, this clone was seen once. The antigen is not known. In the authors' workflow: Filtering differed since immunoSEQ provided only junctions, with no quality scores. Produced via immunoSEQ multiplex PCR; TCRdb's table is partial and in-frame only. D and trimming come from the DNA, and the V and J calls and clone size come from that table. The data contain 2 million to 3 million clones, approximately 94% of them seen just once; the ten biggest clones take up roughly 0.39%.

This TCR was sampled from a man between 18 and 29 years old in good health. Some clones in this sample may be carry-over from other donors' samples. What was sequenced was naive CD4+ T cells from PBMCs. Subset denoted: CD45RA+ positively selected. The chain carries TRBV6-4 and TRBJ2-1; 7 nucleotides line up with TRBD2. The CDR3 loop is CASSDSFKVGGSEQFF. The CDR3 nucleotides are TGTGCCAGCAGTGACTCCTTCAAGGTCGGGGGGAGTGAGCAGTTCTTC.